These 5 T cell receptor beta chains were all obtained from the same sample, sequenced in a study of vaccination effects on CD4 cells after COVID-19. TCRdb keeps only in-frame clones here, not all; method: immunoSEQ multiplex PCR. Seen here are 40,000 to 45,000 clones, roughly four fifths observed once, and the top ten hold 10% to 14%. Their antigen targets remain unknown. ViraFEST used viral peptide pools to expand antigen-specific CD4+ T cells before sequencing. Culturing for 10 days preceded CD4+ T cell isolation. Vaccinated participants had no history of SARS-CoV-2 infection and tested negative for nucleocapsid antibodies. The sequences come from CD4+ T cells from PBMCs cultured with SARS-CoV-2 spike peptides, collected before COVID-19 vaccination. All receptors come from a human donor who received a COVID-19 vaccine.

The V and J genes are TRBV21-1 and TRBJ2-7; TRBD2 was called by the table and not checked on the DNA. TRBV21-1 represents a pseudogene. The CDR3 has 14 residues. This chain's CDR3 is CASSARTGDYEQYV. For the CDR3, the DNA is TGTGCCAGCAGCGCCCGGACTGGGGACTACGAGCAGTACGTC.

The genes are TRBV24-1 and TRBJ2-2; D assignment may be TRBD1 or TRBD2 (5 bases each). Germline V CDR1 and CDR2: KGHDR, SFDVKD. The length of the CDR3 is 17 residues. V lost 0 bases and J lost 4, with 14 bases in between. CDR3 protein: CATSDLLRGAGTGELFF. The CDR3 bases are TGTGCCACCAGTGATTTGTTGAGAGGGGCGGGCACCGGGGAGCTGTTTTTT.

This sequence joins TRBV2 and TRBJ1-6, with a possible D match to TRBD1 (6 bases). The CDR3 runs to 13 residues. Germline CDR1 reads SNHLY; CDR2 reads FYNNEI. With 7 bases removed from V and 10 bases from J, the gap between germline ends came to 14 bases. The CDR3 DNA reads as TGTGCCAGCAAAGACAGGCGGGGCTCACCCCTCCACTTT. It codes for CASKDRRGSPLHF.

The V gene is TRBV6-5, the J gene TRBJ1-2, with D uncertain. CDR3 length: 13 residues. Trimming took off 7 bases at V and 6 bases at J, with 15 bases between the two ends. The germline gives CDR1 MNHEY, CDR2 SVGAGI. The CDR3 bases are TGTGCCAGCACCGCCCTGGCGGTACATGGCTACACCTTC. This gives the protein CASTALAVHGYTF.

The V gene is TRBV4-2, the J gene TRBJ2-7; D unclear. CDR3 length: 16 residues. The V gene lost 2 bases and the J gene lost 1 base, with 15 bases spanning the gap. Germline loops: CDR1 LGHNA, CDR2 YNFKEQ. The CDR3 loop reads CASSQFWGSGSYEQYV. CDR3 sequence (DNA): TGTGCCAGCAGCCAATTCTGGGGTAGTGGTTCCTACGAGCAGTACGTC.